The clone carrying this T cell receptor beta chain came up once. The sample is drawn from a study of blood T cell repertoires in COVID-19. On the study more broadly: Donors in the United States, Italy and Spain gave samples during acute or convalescent COVID-19. From T cells, B-cell-depleted T cells, or PBMCs came the material, which was cDNA or gDNA.

V was trimmed by 0 bases and J by 2 bases, leaving 7 bases between them. CDR1 is ENHRY, CDR2 SYGVKD, per germline. The CDR3 is 14 amino acids. Authors' analysis steps: Amplification with reference gene primers provided the estimates of nucleated cell counts. Some clones are missing from TCRdb's copy, which holds only in-frame ones; the method was immunoSEQ multiplex PCR. V and J calls and clone size are given by that table; D and trimming were obtained from the DNA. The table records a few hundred thousand clones, roughly 88% of them present only once. What was sequenced was peripheral blood. The V and J genes are TRBV10-3 and TRBJ1-2; no clear D gene. This sequence originates from a woman under 40 who had recovered from COVID-19. DNA of the CDR3: TGTGCCATCAGTGAGTCATACAGCAACTATGGCTACACCTTC. Protein: CAISESYSNYGYTF.